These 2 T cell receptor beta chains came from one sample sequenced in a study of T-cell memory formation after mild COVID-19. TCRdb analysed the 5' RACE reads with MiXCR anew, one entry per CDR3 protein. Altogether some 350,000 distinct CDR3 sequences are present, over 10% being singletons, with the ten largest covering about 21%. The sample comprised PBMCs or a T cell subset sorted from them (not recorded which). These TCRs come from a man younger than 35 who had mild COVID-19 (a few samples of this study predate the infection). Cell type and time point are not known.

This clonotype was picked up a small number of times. The CDR3 loop is CASSLEGTDNSPLHF. The CDR3 DNA reads TGCGCCAGCAGCTTGGAAGGGACCGATAATTCACCCCTCCACTTT. This sequence joins TRBV5-1 and TRBJ1-6; TRBD1 might be the D (5 bases). Germline V lookup: CDR1 SGHRS, CDR2 YFSETQ. V lost 0 bases and J 5 bases, leaving 9 bases between the germline ends. The CDR3 spans 15 residues.

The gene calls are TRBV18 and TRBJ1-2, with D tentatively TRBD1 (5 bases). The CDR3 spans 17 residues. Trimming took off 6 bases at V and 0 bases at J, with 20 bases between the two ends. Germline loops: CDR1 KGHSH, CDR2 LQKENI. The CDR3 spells CASSLTSTVRPNYGYTF. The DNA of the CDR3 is TGTGCCAGCTCGCTAACCTCGACAGTGCGCCCTAACTATGGCTACACCTTC.